The clone carrying this T cell receptor beta chain was counted only a few times. Its antigen is not known. The sequenced template was cDNA made from the entire isolated RNA. The method was immunoSEQ multiplex PCR; TCRdb's version includes in-frame clones alone and lacks a portion of them. The sample shows 310,000 or so clones, approximately 16% of them seen only once. The data were obtained in a study of beta chain features in type 1 diabetes. Study-wide points: TCRB CDR3 length was moderately but significantly reduced in all four CD4+ subsets of Type 1 diabetes patients.

The CDR3 spans 12 residues. V was shortened by 6 bases and J by 9 bases, with 12 bases between the two germline ends. Germline lookup yields CDR1 MDHEN and CDR2 SYDVKM. The specimen sequenced was naive CD4+ T cells from blood. The rearrangement uses TRBV28 and TRBJ1-5; D is undetermined. The sequence came from a young man with type 1 diabetes. CDR3 protein: CASSPLVRPQHF. In nucleotides, the CDR3 is TGTGCCAGCAGCCCCCTGGTGAGGCCCCAGCATTTT.